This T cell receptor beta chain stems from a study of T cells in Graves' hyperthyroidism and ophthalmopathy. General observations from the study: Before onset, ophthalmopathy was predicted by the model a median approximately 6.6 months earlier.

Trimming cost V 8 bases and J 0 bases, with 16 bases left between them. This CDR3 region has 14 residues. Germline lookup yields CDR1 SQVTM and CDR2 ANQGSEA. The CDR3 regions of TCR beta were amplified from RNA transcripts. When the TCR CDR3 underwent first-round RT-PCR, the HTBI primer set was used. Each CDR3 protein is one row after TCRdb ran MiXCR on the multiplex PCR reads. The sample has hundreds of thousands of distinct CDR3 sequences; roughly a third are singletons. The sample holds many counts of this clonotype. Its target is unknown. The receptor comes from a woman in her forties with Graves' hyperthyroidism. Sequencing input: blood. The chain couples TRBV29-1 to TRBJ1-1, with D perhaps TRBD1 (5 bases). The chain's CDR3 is CSFSRGGVNTEAFF. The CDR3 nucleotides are TGCAGCTTTTCAAGAGGAGGGGTGAACACTGAAGCTTTCTTT.